One and the same sample provided the 30 T cell receptor beta chains below, sequenced in a study of cytomegalovirus exposure and HLA in healthy donors. Primers for the PCR totalled 60 Vbeta and 13 Jbeta. Measured with immunoSEQ multiplex PCR; TCRdb has only the in-frame clones, and not every one. The sample records some 130,000 clones, approximately 75% being singletons. Sequencing was done on a sample of PBMCs. These receptors all stem from a male donor in good health and CMV-seronegative.

This clone was picked up a small number of times. V is TRBV5-1 and J is TRBJ1-4, with D unresolved. The germline CDR1 and CDR2 sequences are SGHRS and YFSETQ. This CDR3 region has 15 residues. Trimming left V 4 bases short and J 0 bases short, with 10 bases between. This CDR3 reads CASSPRAATNEKLFF. The CDR3 nucleotides are TGCGCCAGCAGCCCGAGAGCCGCAACTAATGAAAAACTGTTTTTT.

This rearrangement joins TRBV2 to TRBJ1-2, with 8 nucleotides matching TRBD1. The CDR3 extends over 13 amino acids. Losses at the gene ends were 3 bases for V and 12 bases for J; bases not matched to a gene: 9. Germline V lookup: CDR1 SNHLY, CDR2 FYNNEI. CDR3 DNA: TGTGCCAGCAGTGATATAGGACAGGGTCGACACACCTTC. Its translation is CASSDIGQGRHTF.

The CDR3 nucleotides read TGTGCCAGCAGCTCAGGGACAGGGGACCGGATAGGCTATGGCTACACCTTC. Translated, it gives CASSSGTGDRIGYGYTF. The rearrangement joins TRBV7-9 to TRBJ1-2; 10 nucleotides match TRBD1. The CDR3 covers 17 residues. Trimming cost V 4 bases and J 4 bases; bases outside gene matches: 12. Looked up from germline, CDR1 is SEHNR and CDR2 is FQNEAQ (reference sequence).

The genes are TRBV5-1 and TRBJ2-2; 8 bases agree with TRBD2. The CDR3 consists of 15 residues. CDR1 is SGHRS, CDR2 YFSETQ, per germline. Losses at the gene ends were 0 bases for V and 7 bases for J; bases not matched to a gene: 5. Written as DNA, the CDR3 is TGCGCCAGCAGCTTGGCGGGGGGGCCTAACGGGGAGCTGTTTTTT. Encoded protein: CASSLAGGPNGELFF.

The table lists this clone with a few counts. The chain recombines TRBV4-3 with TRBJ1-1; weak D call: TRBD1 (5 bases). The germline V and J ends were trimmed by 0 bases and 1 base, with 12 bases remaining between them. The V gene's germline CDR1 is LGHNA and CDR2 YSLEER. This CDR3 comprises 16 residues. The CDR3 protein is CASSQDSIQGNTEAFF. The CDR3, as DNA: TGCGCCAGCAGCCAAGATAGTATCCAGGGGAACACTGAAGCTTTCTTT.

J is TRBJ1-5 and V is TRBV19, with a tentative D call TRBD1 (6 bases). The CDR3 runs to 14 residues. Germline V gene sequence: CDR1 LNHDA, CDR2 SQIVND (reference sequence). Trimming left V 2 bases short and J 5 bases short, with 10 bases between. This CDR3 reads CASSIRRGDQPQHF. The CDR3 nucleotides are TGTGCCAGTAGTATACGCAGGGGTGATCAGCCCCAGCATTTT.

The rearrangement joins TRBV6-5 to TRBJ2-1, with a possible D match to TRBD2 (6 bases). V was shortened by 4 bases and J by 2 bases, with 12 bases between the two germline ends. The CDR3 is 15 amino acids. Germline V gives CDR1 MNHEY, CDR2 SVGAGI. CDR3 in amino acids: CASSSTGGTYNEQFF. The CDR3 nucleotides read TGTGCCAGCAGTTCCACCGGGGGTACCTACAATGAGCAGTTCTTC.

This clone has only one observation. The rearrangement joins TRBV10-2 to TRBJ2-1, with a possible D match to TRBD1 (5 bases). Germline CDR1 is WSHSY and CDR2 is SAAADI. CDR3 size: 12 residues. Trimming pared 6 bases from V and 4 bases from J, leaving 7 bases between. The CDR3 sequence: CASRRQYNEQFF. CDR3 in DNA: TGCGCCAGCAGAAGACAGTACAATGAGCAGTTCTTC.

The chain employs TRBV2 and TRBJ2-2, with D possibly being TRBD1 (6 bases). There are 12 residues in the CDR3. The V end lost 8 bases, the J end lost 6 bases, and 10 bases lay between the germline ends. Per the germline V gene, CDR1 is SNHLY and CDR2 is FYNNEI. CDR3 amino acids: CASGQIPGELFF. The CDR3 DNA reads as TGTGCCAGCGGACAGATTCCCGGGGAGCTGTTTTTT. Supplemented by reference TRBV2 and TRBJ2-2, the full variable domain reads EPEVTQTPSHQVTQMGQEVILRCVPISNHLYFYWYRQILGQKVEFLVSFYNNEISEKSEIFDDQFSVERPDGSNFTLKIRSTKLEDSAMYFCASGQIPGELFFGEGSRLTVL.

CDR3 residues: CASSQAPGQESANYGYTF. The CDR3 coding sequence is TGCGCCAGCAGCCAAGCTCCGGGACAGGAATCGGCTAACTATGGCTACACCTTC. The chain recombines TRBV4-3 with TRBJ1-2, with TRBD1 matching 8 bases. The V and J ends lost 1 base and 0 bases, in that order; junction bases with no gene match: 10. The CDR3 covers 18 residues. The V gene's germline CDR1 is LGHNA and CDR2 YSLEER.

The chain carries TRBV27 and TRBJ1-4; 8 nucleotides agree with TRBD1. Germline-derived CDR1 and CDR2 are MNHEY and SMNVEV (reference sequence). Trimming cost V 3 bases and J 8 bases; bases outside gene matches: 8. This CDR3 has 15 amino acids. The CDR3 region is CASSLSGTGGEKLFF. The CDR3 DNA sequence: TGTGCCAGCAGTTTGTCCGGGACAGGAGGCGAAAAACTGTTTTTT. The full variable domain, rest sourced from reference TRBV27 and TRBJ1-4, is EAQVTQNPRYLITVTGKKLTVTCSQNMNHEYMSWYRQDPGLGLRQIYYSMNVEVTDKGDVPEGYKVSRKEKRNFPLILESPSPNQTSLYFCASSLSGTGGEKLFFGSGTQLSVL.

The gene calls are TRBV7-2 and TRBJ2-5, with 12 bases lining up with TRBD2. The V segment lost 3 bases and the J segment 5 bases; nucleotides outside the gene matches: 13. Germline CDR1 is SGHTA and CDR2 is FQGNSA. This CDR3 is built from 18 residues. CDR3 nucleotides: TGTGCCAGCAGCTTTCGGCTAGCGGGGGGGCCAAAGCTGGAGACCCAGTACTTC. As protein: CASSFRLAGGPKLETQYF.

This clone was detected a few times. This chain uses TRBV5-6 with TRBJ1-6; 9 positions match TRBD1. The CDR3 runs to 18 residues. With 0 bases clipped from V and 1 base from J, the junction kept 5 bases outside the gene matches. Germline loops: CDR1 SGHDT, CDR2 YYEEEE. The CDR3 DNA sequence: TGTGCCAGCAGCTTGGGACAGGGGGTGTTTTCCTATAATTCACCCCTCCACTTT. Its translation: CASSLGQGVFSYNSPLHF.

The chain uses TRBV30 and TRBJ2-7; 7 nucleotides match TRBD2. The CDR3 loop spans 12 amino acids. Germline CDR1 is GTSNPN and CDR2 is SVGIG (reference sequence). Unmatched junction bases numbered 4, after V lost 3 bases and J lost 5 bases. CDR3 nucleotide sequence: TGTGCCTGGAGGACCCGGGGGGACGAGCAGTACTTC. It codes for CAWRTRGDEQYF.

Only a few counts were recorded for this clone. This chain uses TRBV5-4 with TRBJ1-1, with no clear D. Trimming removed 0 bases at V and 4 bases at J, with 10 bases between. CDR1 SGHNT and CDR2 YYREEE come from the germline V gene (reference sequence). The CDR3 has 14 amino acids. The chain's CDR3 is CASSLGAGPTEAFF. In nucleotides, the CDR3 is TGTGCCAGCAGCTTGGGGGCAGGTCCCACTGAAGCTTTCTTT. Complete variable domain (other parts from reference TRBV5-4 and TRBJ1-1): ETGVTQSPTHLIKTRGQQVTLRCSSQSGHNTVSWYQQALGQGPQFIFQYYREEENGRGNFPPRFSGLQFPNYSSELNVNALELDDSALYLCASSLGAGPTEAFFGQGTRLTVV.

The chain joins TRBV28 to TRBJ2-2, with 8 nucleotides matching TRBD1. CDR3 size: 16 residues. Germline-derived CDR1 and CDR2 are MDHEN and SYDVKM. Losses at the gene ends were 3 bases for V and 5 bases for J; bases not matched to a gene: 8. CDR3 in DNA: TGTGCCAGCAGTTTTCGGACAGGGATCATGACCGGGGAGCTGTTTTTT. Residues: CASSFRTGIMTGELFF. Using reference TRBV28 and TRBJ2-2 for the parts outside the CDR3, the full variable domain is DVKVTQSSRYLVKRTGEKVFLECVQDMDHENMFWYRQDPGLGLRLIYFSYDVKMKEKGDIPEGYSVSREKKERFSLILESASTNQTSMYLCASSFRTGIMTGELFFGEGSRLTVL.

This chain links TRBV6-1 with TRBJ2-5; no definite D call. The germline gives CDR1 MNHNS, CDR2 SASEGT. The CDR3 consists of 14 residues. V was clipped by 0 bases and J by 2 bases, with 7 bases between them. The CDR3 DNA reads TGTGCCAGCAGTGAAGCAACGGTTCAAGAGACCCAGTACTTC. Translating gives CASSEATVQETQYF.

The V and J genes are TRBV28 and TRBJ1-2; D remains unclear. The CDR3 consists of 15 residues. V lost 8 bases and J lost 0, with 16 bases in between. Germline values: CDR1 MDHEN, CDR2 SYDVKM. The CDR3 spells CASALDTRTNYGYTF. The CDR3 nucleotides are TGTGCCAGCGCCCTTGACACTCGCACTAACTATGGCTACACCTTC.

The chain joins TRBV4-1 to TRBJ1-4; D uncertain. The CDR3 runs to 15 residues. CDR1 is MGHRA, CDR2 YSYEKL, per germline. V was trimmed by 3 bases and J by 5 bases, leaving 13 bases between them. The CDR3, as DNA: TGCGCCAGCAGCCAGCCCGGAGGGTTGAATGAAAAACTGTTTTTT. It translates to CASSQPGGLNEKLFF.

The V gene is TRBV7-8, the J gene TRBJ2-1; 11 bases line up with TRBD2. The CDR3 consists of 17 residues. The V and J ends lost 3 bases and 7 bases, in that order; junction bases with no gene match: 11. Germline V gene data show CDR1 as SGHVS and CDR2 as FQNEAQ. In DNA, the CDR3 is TGTGCCAGCAGCTTCCCTAGCGGGGGGCGGGGTGGGAATGAGCAGTTCTTC. Encoded protein: CASSFPSGGRGGNEQFF.

The sample holds a few counts of this clone. The chain couples TRBV6-1 to TRBJ1-5, with 10 positions matching TRBD1. V dropped 0 bases and J dropped 7; count of bases not matched to a gene: 6. The CDR3 runs 16 residues. In germline, CDR1 is MNHNS, CDR2 SASEGT. CDR3 sequence reads: CASSEALGQGGQPQHF. The CDR3 nucleotides read TGTGCCAGCAGTGAAGCGCTAGGACAGGGGGGACAGCCCCAGCATTTT.

The V call is TRBV7-2, the J call TRBJ2-3, with TRBD2 matching over 7 bases. The CDR3 contains 18 residues. The V gene end was trimmed by 6 bases and the J gene end by 4 bases; junction bases not matched to a gene: 19. Germline V lookup: CDR1 SGHTA, CDR2 FQGNSA. CDR3 coding DNA: TGTGCCAGCAGTTTAAGGCCTAGGGACTACGTTGTTCCAGATACGCAGTATTTT. Translating it yields CASSLRPRDYVVPDTQYF.

This clone qualifies as medium-sized. The chain links TRBV7-2 to TRBJ2-3; the D gene is possibly TRBD1 (6 bases). V was clipped by 3 bases and J by 0 bases, with 7 bases between them. The CDR3 length is 14 residues. Germline CDR1 and CDR2: SGHTA and FQGNSA. In nucleotides, the CDR3 is TGTGCCAGCAGCTTCCAGGGGAGCACAGATACGCAGTATTTT. Its translation: CASSFQGSTDTQYF.

Remarks on this clone: The same CDR3 is also encoded by other DNA sequences in this sample. The chain combines TRBV19 with TRBJ2-5, with D hard to call. Looked up from germline, CDR1 is LNHDA and CDR2 is SQIVND (reference sequence). The CDR3 sequence is 12 residues long. V lost 3 bases, J lost 4 bases, and 6 bases lay in between. CDR3 bases: TGTGCCAGTAGTATCATCGGAGAGACCCAGTACTTC. Protein product: CASSIIGETQYF.

The genes are TRBV6-1 and TRBJ1-1; 7 nucleotides match TRBD1. The trim removed 6 bases at V and 8 bases at J, leaving 12 bases unmatched. Germline V CDR1 and CDR2: MNHNS, SASEGT. The CDR3 spans 14 residues. Here the CDR3 reads CASRRQGLEAEAFF. CDR3 DNA sequence: TGTGCCAGCAGGAGACAGGGCCTTGAGGCGGAAGCTTTCTTT.

The CDR3 bases are TGTGCTAGTGGTTTGGTAACCTACGACAGGGGGAATGAGCAGTTCTTC. This encodes CASGLVTYDRGNEQFF. This chain links TRBV12-5 with TRBJ2-1; TRBD1 matches 9 bases. Germline V lookup: CDR1 LGHNT, CDR2 FRNRAP. Trimming took 0 bases from V and 7 from J; bases not matched to a gene: 7. This CDR3 spans 16 amino acids. The whole variable domain, filled in from reference TRBV12-5 and TRBJ2-1, reads DARVTQTPRHKVTEMGQEVTMRCQPILGHNTVFWYRQTMMQGLELLAYFRNRAPLDDSGMPKDRFSAEMPDATLATLKIQPSEPRDSAVYFCASGLVTYDRGNEQFFGPGTRLTVL.

V usage is TRBV28 and J usage is TRBJ2-5, with 8 bases fitting TRBD2. This CDR3 is built from 15 residues. J gave up 2 bases and V 4 bases, and 6 bases lay outside the gene matches. The V gene's germline CDR1 is MDHEN and CDR2 SYDVKM. Written as DNA, the CDR3 is TGTGCCAGCAGTTCAGCGGGGGCCGTTCAAGAGACCCAGTACTTC. Amino acids: CASSSAGAVQETQYF.

The V call is TRBV7-9, the J call TRBJ1-2; no reliable D call. The CDR3 totals 14 residues. Trimming took off 6 bases at V and 3 bases at J, with 14 bases between the two ends. The germline V gene has CDR1 SEHNR and CDR2 FQNEAQ (reference sequence). CDR3 sequence: CASRDSGMDYGYTF. In DNA form, the CDR3 reads TGTGCCAGCAGAGATTCCGGGATGGACTATGGCTACACCTTC.

With regard to this clone: This likely came from a read error, as a far larger clone is one base away. J is TRBJ2-1 and V is TRBV1; the table's TRBD2 call for D was not verified on the DNA. TRBV1 is reported as a pseudogene. The CDR3 contains 15 residues. The CDR3 DNA reads TGCACCAGCAGCCAAGGTGGGACTTGCTACAATGAGCAGTTCTTC. It is translated as CTSSQGGTCYNEQFF.

The chain links TRBV18 to TRBJ1-4, with a tentative D call TRBD1 (6 bases). CDR1 KGHSH and CDR2 LQKENI come from the germline V gene. This CDR3 is 16 amino acids long. V was shortened by 3 bases and J by 0 bases, with 11 bases between the two germline ends. Here the CDR3 DNA reads TGTGCCAGCTCACCCGGACAGACTGCAACTAATGAAAAACTGTTTTTT. Protein: CASSPGQTATNEKLFF.